Each of the 21 T cell receptor beta chains below was sequenced from the same sample in a study of cytomegalovirus exposure and HLA in healthy donors. The PCR used 60 Vbeta and 13 Jbeta primers. Here immunoSEQ multiplex PCR was the method, and the copy in TCRdb shows in-frame clones only, minus some. The repertoire has 150,000 to 200,000 clones, roughly 13% of them found once; the top ten carry about 7.8%. The sequenced sample consisted of PBMCs. These receptors were collected from a man aged 45 to 65 in good health and CMV-seropositive.

The rearrangement uses TRBV2 and TRBJ1-2; TRBD1 matches 10 bases. Germline V gene data show CDR1 as SNHLY and CDR2 as FYNNEI. Trimming cost V 4 bases and J 6 bases; bases outside gene matches: 2. This CDR3 region has 13 residues. The CDR3 DNA is TGTGCCAGCAGTGGACAGGGGGCCGATGGCTACACCTTC. Protein sequence: CASSGQGADGYTF.

The table lists this clone with a few counts. The CDR3 bases are TGTGCCAGCAGGGGGACAGGGGAGACTGAAGCTTTCTTT. As protein: CASRGTGETEAFF. The chain recombines TRBV6-5 with TRBJ1-1; 10 positions agree with TRBD1. V shed 6 bases and J 5 bases; nucleotides not matched to a gene: 3. In germline, CDR1 is MNHEY, CDR2 SVGAGI. The CDR3 has 13 amino acids.

V and J are TRBV7-8 and TRBJ1-1; the match to TRBD1 covers 9 bases. This CDR3 comprises 13 residues. V lost 4 bases and J lost 9; bases outside the gene matches: 6. Per the germline V gene, CDR1 is SGHVS and CDR2 is FQNEAQ. The CDR3 DNA reads as TGTGCCAGCAGCTCCTGGACAGGGGAAAAAGCTTTCTTT. Encoded protein: CASSSWTGEKAFF.

The V call is TRBV5-1, the J call TRBJ2-7, with D perhaps given as TRBD1 or TRBD2 (5 bases each). There are 13 residues in the CDR3. The V gene's germline CDR1 is SGHRS and CDR2 YFSETQ. Between the trimmed V and J ends, which lost 2 bases and 7 bases, there was a span of 13 bases. The CDR3 nucleotides are TGCGCCAGCAGCTTAATCCAGGGCGGGGAGCAGTACGTC. It specifies CASSLIQGGEQYV.

This clone appeared a few times. The rearrangement uses TRBV29-1 and TRBJ2-7, with TRBD2 matching 9 bases. The CDR3 consists of 14 residues. Germline lookup yields CDR1 SQVTM and CDR2 ANQGSEA. V lost 8 bases, J lost 6 bases, and 14 bases stayed unmatched. CDR3 sequence: CSIRASGDAREQYF. The CDR3 region has the DNA TGCAGCATCAGGGCTAGCGGGGATGCTCGCGAGCAGTACTTC.

This clone has just a few counts. V gene TRBV28 combines with J gene TRBJ2-1; 10 bases agree with TRBD2. The CDR3 sequence is 15 residues long. Losses at the gene ends were 3 bases for V and 8 bases for J; bases not matched to a gene: 7. Germline V lookup: CDR1 MDHEN, CDR2 SYDVKM. The CDR3 loop is CASSFSGGAVDEQFF. Here the CDR3 DNA reads TGTGCCAGCAGTTTCAGCGGGGGGGCTGTCGATGAGCAGTTCTTC.

In regard to this clone: This likely comes from a read error, as the CDR3 has no conserved phenylalanine or tryptophan at its end. J is TRBJ1-1 and V is TRBV29-1; D possibly corresponds to TRBD1 (5 bases). CDR3 size: 13 residues. Germline V gene data show CDR1 as SQVTM and CDR2 as ANQGSEA. Trimming took off 7 bases at V and 0 bases at J, with 12 bases between the two ends. The CDR3 spells CSGDSVLNTEAFV. In nucleotides, the CDR3 is TGCAGCGGAGACAGTGTCCTGAACACTGAAGCTTTCGTT.

V and J are TRBV2 and TRBJ1-3, with 8 bases that match TRBD1. The CDR3 is 14 amino acids. With 5 bases clipped from V and 7 bases from J, the junction kept 7 bases outside the gene matches. CDR1 SNHLY and CDR2 FYNNEI come from the germline V gene. The CDR3 DNA sequence: TGTGCCAGCAGTTATGACAGGGGAGTCAACACCATATATTTT. This sequence encodes CASSYDRGVNTIYF.

This clone was seen only a few times. The V call is TRBV7-7, the J call TRBJ2-5, with 8 bases fitting TRBD1. Trimming removed 6 bases from V and 5 bases from J; junction bases left unmatched: 5. CDR1 and CDR2 (germline): SSHAT, FNYEAQ (reference sequence). The CDR3 runs to 13 residues. The CDR3 spells CASSRQGSETQYF. In DNA form, the CDR3 reads TGTGCCAGCAGTCGACAGGGGAGCGAGACCCAGTACTTC. Full variable domain (missing parts from reference TRBV7-7 and TRBJ2-5): GAGVSQSPRYKVTKRGQDVTLRCDPISSHATLYWYQQALGQGPEFLTYFNYEAQPDKSGLPSDRFSAERPEGSISTLTIQRTEQRDSAMYRCASSRQGSETQYFGPGTRLLVL.

V is TRBV25-1 and J is TRBJ1-1, with a weak D call TRBD1 (6 bases). CDR3 length: 13 residues. The germline CDR1 and CDR2 sequences are MGHDK and SYGVNS. Between the trimmed V and J ends, which lost 4 bases and 5 bases, there was a span of 11 bases. The CDR3 nucleotides are TGTGCCAGCAGTGGGGGGGGCCGTACTGAAGCTTTCTTT. Encoded protein: CASSGGGRTEAFF.

This chain connects TRBV7-2 to TRBJ1-5; 7 bases match TRBD1. Germline V gene data show CDR1 as SGHTA and CDR2 as FQGNSA. The CDR3 runs to 15 residues. Losses at the gene ends were 7 bases for V and 0 bases for J; bases not matched to a gene: 6. Here the CDR3 reads CASNQGGYSNQPQHF. The CDR3 region has the DNA TGTGCCAGCAACCAAGGGGGCTATAGCAATCAGCCCCAGCATTTT.

This clone was seen a few times. The V gene is TRBV5-6, the J gene TRBJ2-7; 7 nucleotides align to TRBD1. This CDR3 comprises 14 residues. Trimming cost V 5 bases and J 2 bases; bases outside gene matches: 7. Germline-derived CDR1 and CDR2 are SGHDT and YYEEEE. This CDR3 reads CASRLTGSAYEQYF. CDR3 DNA sequence: TGTGCCAGCAGATTGACAGGGTCAGCCTACGAGCAGTACTTC.

The chain is built from TRBV6-6 and TRBJ1-5; no clear D. This CDR3 spans 16 amino acids. Germline V CDR1 and CDR2: MNHNY, SVGAGI (reference sequence). With 0 bases removed from V and 2 bases from J, the gap between germline ends came to 11 bases. The CDR3 sequence: CASSYSTGRGNQPQHF. DNA for the CDR3: TGTGCCAGCAGTTACTCTACGGGAAGGGGCAATCAGCCCCAGCATTTT.

This chain connects TRBV4-3 to TRBJ2-3; 7 bases align to TRBD1. The CDR3 has 16 residues. The trim removed 3 bases at V and 4 bases at J, leaving 10 bases unmatched. Per germline, CDR1 LGHNA and CDR2 YSLEER. The CDR3 DNA follows: TGCGCCAGCAGCCACGGACAAGGGGGCAATTCAGATACGCAGTATTTT. Translating it yields CASSHGQGGNSDTQYF.

The chain carries TRBV6-5 and TRBJ1-2; D might be TRBD1 (5 bases). The CDR3 consists of 13 residues. Trimming stripped 11 bases from V and 4 bases from J, with 17 bases between. Germline CDR1 and CDR2: MNHEY and SVGAGI. CDR3: CASSGGGTYGYTF. In DNA form, the CDR3 reads TGTGCCTCTTCCGGGGGGGGGACCTATGGCTACACCTTC.

V is TRBV6-6 and J is TRBJ2-2; D remains ambiguous. The CDR3 has 12 amino acids. V gave up 10 bases and J gave up 8 bases, with 14 bases separating them. The V gene's germline CDR1 is MNHNY and CDR2 SVGAGI (reference sequence). In nucleotides, the CDR3 is TGTGCCATCAGCGTCGACTCGGGGGAGCTGTTTTTT. Amino acid sequence: CAISVDSGELFF.

The chain links TRBV4-1 to TRBJ1-1; D remains ambiguous. Trimming took 3 bases from V and 4 from J, leaving 15 bases between them. This CDR3 region has 15 residues. Germline CDR1 and CDR2: MGHRA and YSYEKL. The chain's CDR3 is CASSQGMGGPTEAFF. In nucleotides, the CDR3 is TGCGCCAGCAGCCAGGGGATGGGAGGTCCCACTGAAGCTTTCTTT.

V and J are TRBV9 and TRBJ2-4, with 12 bases aligning to TRBD1. After removal of 8 bases from V and 1 base from J, the junction contained 1 base not matched to a gene. The CDR3 covers 14 residues. Germline V gene lookup returns CDR1 SGDLS and CDR2 YYNGEE. CDR3 bases: TGTGCCAGTGGGACAGGGGGCGCCAAAAACATTCAGTACTTC. This sequence encodes CASGTGGAKNIQYF.

This clone has a handful of counts. The rearrangement links TRBV6-5 to TRBJ2-5, with TRBD2 matching 7 bases. Germline loops: CDR1 MNHEY, CDR2 SVGAGI. The CDR3 runs 12 residues. The V and J ends lost 0 bases and 11 bases, in that order; junction bases with no gene match: 3. The CDR3 here is CASSYSGREQYF. CDR3 bases: TGTGCCAGCAGTTACTCCGGGCGGGAGCAGTACTTC.

This clone has a handful of counts. The chain couples TRBV5-4 to TRBJ2-3, with 7 positions matching TRBD2. The CDR3 has 16 residues. Per the germline V gene, CDR1 is SGHNT and CDR2 is YYREEE (reference sequence). Trimming at V came to 4 bases and at J to 6 bases, leaving 14 bases not matched to a gene. CDR3 region: CASSIKRGAVSDTQYF. The CDR3 nucleotides read TGTGCCAGCAGCATTAAGCGGGGCGCCGTCTCCGATACGCAGTATTTT.

This clone has a handful of counts. The chain combines TRBV5-6 with TRBJ2-2; possibly TRBD2 for D (5 bases). The CDR3 extends over 13 amino acids. Trimming took 5 bases from V and 4 from J, leaving 9 bases between them. Germline-derived CDR1 and CDR2 are SGHDT and YYEEEE. The CDR3, as DNA: TGTGCCAGCAGTAATAGCGTCACCGGGGAGCTGTTTTTT. This sequence encodes CASSNSVTGELFF.